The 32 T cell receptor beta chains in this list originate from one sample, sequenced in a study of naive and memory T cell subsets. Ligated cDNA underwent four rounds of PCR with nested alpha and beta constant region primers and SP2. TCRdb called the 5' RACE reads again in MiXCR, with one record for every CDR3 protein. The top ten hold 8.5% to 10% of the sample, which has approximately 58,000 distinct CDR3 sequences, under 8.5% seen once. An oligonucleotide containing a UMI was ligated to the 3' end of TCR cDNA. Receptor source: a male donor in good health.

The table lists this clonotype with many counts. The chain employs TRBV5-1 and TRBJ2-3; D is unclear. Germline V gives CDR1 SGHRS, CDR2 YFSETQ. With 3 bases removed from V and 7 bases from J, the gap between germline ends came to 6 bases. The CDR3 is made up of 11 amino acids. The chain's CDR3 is CASSWANTQYF. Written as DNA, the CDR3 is TGCGCCAGCAGCTGGGCCAATACGCAGTATTTT.

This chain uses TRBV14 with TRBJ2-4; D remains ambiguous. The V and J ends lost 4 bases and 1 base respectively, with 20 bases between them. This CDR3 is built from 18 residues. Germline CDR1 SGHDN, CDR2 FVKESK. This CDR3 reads CASSLALGSAAAKNIQYF. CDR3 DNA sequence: TGTGCCAGCAGCCTCGCCTTAGGGTCCGCGGCGGCCAAAAACATTCAGTACTTC.

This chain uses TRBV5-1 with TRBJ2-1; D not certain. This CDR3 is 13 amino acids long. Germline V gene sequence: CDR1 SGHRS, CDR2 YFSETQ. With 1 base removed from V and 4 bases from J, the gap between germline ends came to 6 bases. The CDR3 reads CASSLMPYNEQFF. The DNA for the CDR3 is TGCGCCAGCAGCTTGATGCCTTACAATGAGCAGTTCTTC.

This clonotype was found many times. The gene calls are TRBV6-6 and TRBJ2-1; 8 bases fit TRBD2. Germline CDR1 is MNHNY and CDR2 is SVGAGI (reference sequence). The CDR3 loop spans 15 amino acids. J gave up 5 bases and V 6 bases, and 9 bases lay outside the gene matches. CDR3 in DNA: TGTGCCAGCAGCCTAAGCGGGAGTGGCCACAATGAGCAGTTCTTC. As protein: CASSLSGSGHNEQFF.

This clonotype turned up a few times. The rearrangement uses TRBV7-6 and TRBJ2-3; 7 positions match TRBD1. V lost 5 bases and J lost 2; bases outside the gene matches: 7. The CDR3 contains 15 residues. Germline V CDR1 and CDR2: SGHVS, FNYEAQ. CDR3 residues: CASSPRTGYTDTQYF. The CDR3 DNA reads TGTGCCAGCAGCCCGAGGACAGGATACACAGATACGCAGTATTTT.

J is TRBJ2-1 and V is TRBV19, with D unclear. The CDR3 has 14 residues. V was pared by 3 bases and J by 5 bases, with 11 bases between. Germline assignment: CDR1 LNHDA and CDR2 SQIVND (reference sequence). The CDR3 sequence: CASSIFGPNNEQFF. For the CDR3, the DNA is TGTGCCAGTAGTATTTTCGGACCCAACAATGAGCAGTTCTTC.

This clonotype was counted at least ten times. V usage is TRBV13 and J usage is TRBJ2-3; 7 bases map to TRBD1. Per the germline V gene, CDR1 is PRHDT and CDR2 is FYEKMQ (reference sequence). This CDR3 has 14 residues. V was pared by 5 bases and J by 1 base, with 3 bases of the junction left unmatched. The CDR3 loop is CASSTGQGTDTQYF. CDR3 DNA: TGTGCCAGCAGCACCGGACAGGGCACAGATACGCAGTATTTT. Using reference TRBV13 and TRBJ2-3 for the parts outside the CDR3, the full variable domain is AAGVIQSPRHLIKEKRETATLKCYPIPRHDTVYWYQQGPGQDPQFLISFYEKMQSDKGSIPDRFSAQQFSDYHSELNMSSLELGDSALYFCASSTGQGTDTQYFGPGTRLTVL.

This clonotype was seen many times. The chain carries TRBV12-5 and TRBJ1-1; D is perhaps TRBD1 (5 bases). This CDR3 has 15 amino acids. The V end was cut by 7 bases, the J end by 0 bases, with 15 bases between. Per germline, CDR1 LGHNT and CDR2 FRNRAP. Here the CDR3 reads CASAHPRQMNTEAFF. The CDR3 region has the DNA TGTGCTAGTGCCCACCCCCGACAGATGAACACTGAAGCTTTCTTT. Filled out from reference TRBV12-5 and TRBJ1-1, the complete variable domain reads DARVTQTPRHKVTEMGQEVTMRCQPILGHNTVFWYRQTMMQGLELLAYFRNRAPLDDSGMPKDRFSAEMPDATLATLKIQPSEPRDSAVYFCASAHPRQMNTEAFFGQGTRLTVV.

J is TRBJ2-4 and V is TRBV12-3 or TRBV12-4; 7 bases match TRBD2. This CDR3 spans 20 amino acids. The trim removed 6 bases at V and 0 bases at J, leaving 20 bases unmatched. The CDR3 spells CASSRTQGGRGPLAKNIQYF. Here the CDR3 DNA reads TGTGCCAGCAGCCGGACCCAGGGAGGGAGAGGTCCATTAGCCAAAAACATTCAGTACTTC.

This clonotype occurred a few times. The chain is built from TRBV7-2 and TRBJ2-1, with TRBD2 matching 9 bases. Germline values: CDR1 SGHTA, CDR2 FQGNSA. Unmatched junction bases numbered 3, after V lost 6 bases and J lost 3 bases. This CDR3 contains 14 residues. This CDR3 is CASRETSGYNEQFF. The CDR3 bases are TGTGCCAGCAGAGAGACTAGCGGCTACAATGAGCAGTTCTTC. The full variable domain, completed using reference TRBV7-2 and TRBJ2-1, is GAGVSQSPSNKVTEKGKDVELRCDPISGHTALYWYRQSLGQGLEFLIYFQGNSAPDKSGLPSDRFSAERTGGSVSTLTIQRTQQEDSAVYLCASRETSGYNEQFFGPGTRLTVL.

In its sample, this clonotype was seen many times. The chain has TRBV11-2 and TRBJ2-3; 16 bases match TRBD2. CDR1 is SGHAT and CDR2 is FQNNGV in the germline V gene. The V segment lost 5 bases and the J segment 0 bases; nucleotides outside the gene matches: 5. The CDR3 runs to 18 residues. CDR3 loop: CASSTGLAGGYSTDTQYF. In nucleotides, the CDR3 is TGTGCCAGCAGCACGGGACTAGCGGGGGGGTATAGCACAGATACGCAGTATTTT.

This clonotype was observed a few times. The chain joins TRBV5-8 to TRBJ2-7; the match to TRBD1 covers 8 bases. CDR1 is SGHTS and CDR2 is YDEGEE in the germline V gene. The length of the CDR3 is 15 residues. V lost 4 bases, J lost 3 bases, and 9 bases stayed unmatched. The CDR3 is CASSPWTGRNYEQYF. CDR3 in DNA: TGTGCCAGCAGCCCCTGGACAGGGAGAAACTACGAGCAGTACTTC. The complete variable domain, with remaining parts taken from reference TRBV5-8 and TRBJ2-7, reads EAGVTQSPTHLIKTRGQQATLRCSPISGHTSVYWYQQALGLGLQFLLWYDEGEERNRGNFPPRFSGRQFPNYSSELNVNALELEDSALYLCASSPWTGRNYEQYFGPGTRLTVT.

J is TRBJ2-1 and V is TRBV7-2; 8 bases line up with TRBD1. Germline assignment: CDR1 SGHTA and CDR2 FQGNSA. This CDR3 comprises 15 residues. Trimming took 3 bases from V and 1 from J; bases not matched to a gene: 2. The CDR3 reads CASSFDRGSYNEQFF. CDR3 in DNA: TGTGCCAGCAGCTTCGACAGGGGATCCTACAATGAGCAGTTCTTC.

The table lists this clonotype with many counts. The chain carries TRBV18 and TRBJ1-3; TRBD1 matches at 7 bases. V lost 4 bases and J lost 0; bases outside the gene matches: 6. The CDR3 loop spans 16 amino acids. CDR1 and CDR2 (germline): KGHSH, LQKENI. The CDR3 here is CASSQRQGDSGNTIYF. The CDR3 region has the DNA TGTGCCAGCTCACAACGACAGGGCGACTCTGGAAACACCATATATTTT.

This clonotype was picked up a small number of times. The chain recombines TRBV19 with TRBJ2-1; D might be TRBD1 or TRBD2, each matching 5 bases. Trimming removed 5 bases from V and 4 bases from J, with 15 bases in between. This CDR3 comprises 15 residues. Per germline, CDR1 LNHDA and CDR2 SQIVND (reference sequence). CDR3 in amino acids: CASSFVRDVYNEQFF. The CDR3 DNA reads TGTGCCAGTAGTTTCGTCCGGGACGTTTACAATGAGCAGTTCTTC.

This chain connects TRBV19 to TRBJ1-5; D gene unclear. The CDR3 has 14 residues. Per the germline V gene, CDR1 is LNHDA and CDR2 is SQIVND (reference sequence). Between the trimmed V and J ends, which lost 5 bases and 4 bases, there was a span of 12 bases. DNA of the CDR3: TGTGCCAGTAGTTCGCGGGGTTTGAATCAGCCCCAGCATTTT. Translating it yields CASSSRGLNQPQHF. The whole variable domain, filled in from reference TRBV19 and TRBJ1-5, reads DGGITQSPKYLFRKEGQNVTLSCEQNLNHDAMYWYRQDPGQGLRLIYYSQIVNDFQKGDIAEGYSVSREKKESFPLTVTSAQKNPTAFYLCASSSRGLNQPQHFGDGTRLSIL.

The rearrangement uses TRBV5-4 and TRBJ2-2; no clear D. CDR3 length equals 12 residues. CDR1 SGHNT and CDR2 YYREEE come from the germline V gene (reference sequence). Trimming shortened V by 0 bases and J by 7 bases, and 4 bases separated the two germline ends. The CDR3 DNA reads TGTGCCAGCAGCTTGGATCTCGGGGAGCTGTTTTTT. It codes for CASSLDLGELFF. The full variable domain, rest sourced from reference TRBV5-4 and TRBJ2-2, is ETGVTQSPTHLIKTRGQQVTLRCSSQSGHNTVSWYQQALGQGPQFIFQYYREEENGRGNFPPRFSGLQFPNYSSELNVNALELDDSALYLCASSLDLGELFFGEGSRLTVL.

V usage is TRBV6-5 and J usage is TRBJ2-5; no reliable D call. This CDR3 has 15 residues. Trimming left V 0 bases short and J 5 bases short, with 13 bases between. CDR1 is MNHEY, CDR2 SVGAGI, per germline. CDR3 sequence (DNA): TGTGCCAGCAGTTACTCGATGCCCAACGTGGAGACCCAGTACTTC. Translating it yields CASSYSMPNVETQYF.

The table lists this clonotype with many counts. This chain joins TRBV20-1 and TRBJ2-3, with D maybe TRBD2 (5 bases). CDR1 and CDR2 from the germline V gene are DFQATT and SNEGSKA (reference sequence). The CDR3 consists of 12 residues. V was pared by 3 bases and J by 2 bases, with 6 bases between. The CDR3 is CSASGDTDTQYF. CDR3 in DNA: TGCAGTGCTAGCGGGGACACAGATACGCAGTATTTT.

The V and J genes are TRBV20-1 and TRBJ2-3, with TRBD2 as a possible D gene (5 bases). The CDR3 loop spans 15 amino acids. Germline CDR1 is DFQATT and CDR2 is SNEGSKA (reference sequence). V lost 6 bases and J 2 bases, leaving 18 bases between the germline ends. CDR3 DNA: TGCAGTGCCCCGGACCTAGCTGGCCCCACAGATACGCAGTATTTT. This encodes CSAPDLAGPTDTQYF.

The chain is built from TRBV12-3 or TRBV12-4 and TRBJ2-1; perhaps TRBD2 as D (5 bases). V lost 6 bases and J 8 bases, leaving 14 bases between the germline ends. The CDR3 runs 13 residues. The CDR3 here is CASRLGSLDEQFF. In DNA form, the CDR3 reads TGTGCCAGCAGATTGGGGAGTTTGGATGAGCAGTTCTTC.

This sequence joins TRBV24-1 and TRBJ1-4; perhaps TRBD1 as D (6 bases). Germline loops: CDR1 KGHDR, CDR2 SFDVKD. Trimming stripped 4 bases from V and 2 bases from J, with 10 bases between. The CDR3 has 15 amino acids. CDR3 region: CATSDRDITNEKLFF. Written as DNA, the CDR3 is TGTGCCACCAGTGACCGGGACATTACTAATGAAAAACTGTTTTTT.

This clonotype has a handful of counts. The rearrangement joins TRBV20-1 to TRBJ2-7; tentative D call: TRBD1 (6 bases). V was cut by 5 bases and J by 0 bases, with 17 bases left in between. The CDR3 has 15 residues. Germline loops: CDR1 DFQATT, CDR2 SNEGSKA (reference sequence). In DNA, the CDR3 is TGCAGTGCTCGTCAGGGACAAGCCCCCTCCTACGAGCAGTACTTC. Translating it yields CSARQGQAPSYEQYF.

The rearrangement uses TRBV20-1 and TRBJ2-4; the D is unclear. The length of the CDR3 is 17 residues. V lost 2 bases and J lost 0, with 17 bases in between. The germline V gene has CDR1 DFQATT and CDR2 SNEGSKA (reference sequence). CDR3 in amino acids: CSARPTARLLAKNIQYF. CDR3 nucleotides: TGCAGTGCTAGACCGACGGCTCGCCTTCTAGCCAAAAACATTCAGTACTTC.

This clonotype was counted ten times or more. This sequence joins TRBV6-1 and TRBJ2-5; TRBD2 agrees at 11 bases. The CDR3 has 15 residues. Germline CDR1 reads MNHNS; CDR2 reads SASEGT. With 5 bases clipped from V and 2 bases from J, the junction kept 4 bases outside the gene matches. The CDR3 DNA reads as TGTGCCAGCAGTTTCAGACTAGCGGGACAAGAGACCCAGTACTTC. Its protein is CASSFRLAGQETQYF.

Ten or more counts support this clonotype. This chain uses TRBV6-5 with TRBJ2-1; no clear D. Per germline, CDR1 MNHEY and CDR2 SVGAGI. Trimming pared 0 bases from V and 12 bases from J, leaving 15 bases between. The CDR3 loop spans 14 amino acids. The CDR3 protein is CASSYSGPPTGQFF. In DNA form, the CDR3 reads TGTGCCAGCAGTTACTCCGGGCCCCCTACGGGGCAGTTCTTC.

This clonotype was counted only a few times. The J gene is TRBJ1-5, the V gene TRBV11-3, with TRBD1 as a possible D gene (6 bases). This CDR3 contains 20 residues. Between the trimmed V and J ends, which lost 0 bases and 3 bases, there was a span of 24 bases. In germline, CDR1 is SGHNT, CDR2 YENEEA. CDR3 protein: CASSLDKSGASTALNQPQHF. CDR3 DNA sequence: TGTGCCAGCAGCTTAGATAAGTCAGGGGCTTCAACCGCCCTCAATCAGCCCCAGCATTTT. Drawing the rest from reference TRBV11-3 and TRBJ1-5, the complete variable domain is EAGVVQSPRYKIIEKKQPVAFWCNPISGHNTLYWYLQNLGQGPELLIRYENEEAVDDSQLPKDRFSAERLKGVDSTLKIQPAELGDSAVYLCASSLDKSGASTALNQPQHFGDGTRLSIL.

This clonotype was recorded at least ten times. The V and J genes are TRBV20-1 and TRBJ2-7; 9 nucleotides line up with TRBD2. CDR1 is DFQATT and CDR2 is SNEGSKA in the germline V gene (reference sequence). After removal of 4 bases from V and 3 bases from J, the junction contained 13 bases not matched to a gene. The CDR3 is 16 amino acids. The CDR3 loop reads CSATTLAGRQIYEQYF. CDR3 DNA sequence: TGCAGTGCTACCACTCTAGCGGGACGTCAAATCTACGAGCAGTACTTC.

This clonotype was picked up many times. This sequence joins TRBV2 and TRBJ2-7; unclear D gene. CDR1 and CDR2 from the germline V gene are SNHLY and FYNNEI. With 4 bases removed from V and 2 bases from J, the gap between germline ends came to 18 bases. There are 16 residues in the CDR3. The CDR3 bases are TGTGCCAGCAGTGGCCGTCAGTTAAGAAAGACCTACGAGCAGTACTTC. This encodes CASSGRQLRKTYEQYF. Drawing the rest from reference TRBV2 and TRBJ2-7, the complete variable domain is EPEVTQTPSHQVTQMGQEVILRCVPISNHLYFYWYRQILGQKVEFLVSFYNNEISEKSEIFDDQFSVERPDGSNFTLKIRSTKLEDSAMYFCASSGRQLRKTYEQYFGPGTRLTVT.

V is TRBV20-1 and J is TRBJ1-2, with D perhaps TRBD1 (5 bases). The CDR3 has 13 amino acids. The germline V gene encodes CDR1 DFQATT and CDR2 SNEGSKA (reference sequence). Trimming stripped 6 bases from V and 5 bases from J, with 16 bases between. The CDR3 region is CSANPQGPYGYTF. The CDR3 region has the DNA TGCAGTGCCAACCCCCAGGGACCATATGGCTACACCTTC.

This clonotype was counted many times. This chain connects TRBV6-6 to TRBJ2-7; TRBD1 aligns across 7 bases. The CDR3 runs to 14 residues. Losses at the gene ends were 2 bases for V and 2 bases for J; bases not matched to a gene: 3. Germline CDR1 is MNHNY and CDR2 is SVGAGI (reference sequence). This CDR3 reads CASSYQTGTYEQYF. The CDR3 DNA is TGTGCCAGCAGTTACCAGACAGGGACCTACGAGCAGTACTTC.

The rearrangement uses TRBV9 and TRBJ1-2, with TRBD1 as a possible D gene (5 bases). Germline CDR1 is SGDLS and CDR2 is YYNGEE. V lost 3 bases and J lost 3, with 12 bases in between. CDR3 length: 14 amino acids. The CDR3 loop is CASSARQNDYGYTF. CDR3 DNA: TGTGCCAGCAGCGCCCGACAGAACGACTATGGCTACACCTTC.